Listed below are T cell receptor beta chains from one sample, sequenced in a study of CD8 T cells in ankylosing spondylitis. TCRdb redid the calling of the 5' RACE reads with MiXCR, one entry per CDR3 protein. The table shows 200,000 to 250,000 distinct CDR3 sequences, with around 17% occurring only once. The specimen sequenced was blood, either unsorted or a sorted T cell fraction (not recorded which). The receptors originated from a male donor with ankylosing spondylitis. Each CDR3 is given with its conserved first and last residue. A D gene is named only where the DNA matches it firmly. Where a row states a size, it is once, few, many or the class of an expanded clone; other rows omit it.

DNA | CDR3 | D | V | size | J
TGTGCCAGCAGTTCTGGGACGAGCAATCAGCCCCAGCATTTT | CASSSGTSNQPQHF | . | TRBV27 | . | TRBJ1-5
TGCGCCAGCAGCTTGGAATATCCGACAGACTATGGCTACACCTTC | CASSLEYPTDYGYTF | . | TRBV5-1 | many | TRBJ1-2
TGCGCCAGCAGCCAAGATCGACTCGGACTAGCGGGACGTGAGCAGTTCTTC | CASSQDRLGLAGREQFF | TRBD2 | TRBV4-3 | . | TRBJ2-1
TGTGCCTGGAGTCCGGACAGGGACTACGAGCAGTACTTC | CAWSPDRDYEQYF | TRBD1 | TRBV30 | . | TRBJ2-7
TGTGCCAGCAGTCCCCTAATCCACTCCTACAATGAGCAGTTCTTC | CASSPLIHSYNEQFF | . | TRBV28 | few | TRBJ2-1
TGCGCCAGCAGCCAAGGTTCACAGCCCCATACTGGTGGCTACACCTTC | CASSQGSQPHTGGYTF | . | TRBV4-3 | few | TRBJ1-2
TGCGCCAGCAGCTGGGGCAGGGGATCCACAGATACGCAGTATTTT | CASSWGRGSTDTQYF | . | TRBV5-1 | many | TRBJ2-3
TGTGCCAGCAGTTTAAGTCCCTATGGCTACACCTTC | CASSLSPYGYTF | . | TRBV12-3/TRBV12-4 | . | TRBJ1-2
TGTGCCAGCAGTCCCCCTAGTGCCAGCACCGGGGAGCTGTTTTTT | CASSPPSASTGELFF | . | TRBV12-3/TRBV12-4 | few | TRBJ2-2
TGCGCCAGCAGCCAAGAGAAGGGACCTCTCGGGTTCGGCTACACCTTC | CASSQEKGPLGFGYTF | . | TRBV4-1 | many | TRBJ1-2
TGCGCCAGCAGCTTTCCGGACTACTACAATGAGCAGTTCTTC | CASSFPDYYNEQFF | . | TRBV5-1 | . | TRBJ2-1
TGTGCCAGTGGACTCGGGACAGGGGGCGGTAGCAATCAGCCCCAGCATTTT | CASGLGTGGGSNQPQHF | TRBD1 | TRBV6-2/TRBV6-3 | few | TRBJ1-5
TGTGCCAGCAGCTTACTAGATTTTGACTCAGATACGCAGTATTTT | CASSLLDFDSDTQYF | . | TRBV7-8 | . | TRBJ2-3
TGTGCCAGCAGCCAAGTCGTCAATCAGCCCCAGCATTTT | CASSQVVNQPQHF | . | TRBV3-1 | . | TRBJ1-5
TGTGCCAGCACCACGGGGGAGGGGGAGGACGAGCAGTACTTC | CASTTGEGEDEQYF | . | TRBV12-3/TRBV12-4 | many | TRBJ2-7
TGTGCCAGTAGTATTGCTGGAGGTCAGCCCCAGCATTTT | CASSIAGGQPQHF | . | TRBV19 | few | TRBJ1-5
TGTGCCAGCACCACCGGGACTAGCGGTTACAATGAGCAGTTCTTC | CASTTGTSGYNEQFF | TRBD2 | TRBV7-9 | . | TRBJ2-1
TGTGCCAGCAGTCCCAATACAGGGGAAGCTTTCTTT | CASSPNTGEAFF | . | TRBV12-3/TRBV12-4 | many | TRBJ1-1
TGTGCCAGCAGTTTAGGGGCTAGCGGAGGCCCCAGGGAGACCCAGTACTTC | CASSLGASGGPRETQYF | TRBD2 | TRBV28 | few | TRBJ2-5
TGTGCCAGCAACGCGGTTATATACAATGAGCAGTTCTTC | CASNAVIYNEQFF | . | TRBV2 | . | TRBJ2-1
TGCAGCGCCCTGATGACAGGGGGCCTCTCTGGGGCCAACGTCCTGACTTTC | CSALMTGGLSGANVLTF | TRBD1 | TRBV29-1 | few | TRBJ2-6
TGCAGCGTTGATCTCGGACACGGTACCTACGAGCAGTACTTC | CSVDLGHGTYEQYF | . | TRBV29-1 | . | TRBJ2-7
TGTGCCAGCACTCCCACGGGAGTTCCGGGACAGGGGGCCGGCCCCTACAATGAGCAGTTCTTC | CASTPTGVPGQGAGPYNEQFF | TRBD1 | TRBV6-2/TRBV6-3 | . | TRBJ2-1
TGCGCCAGCAGCCAAGATAGGGCAGCTTTCACTGAAGCTTTCTTT | CASSQDRAAFTEAFF | . | TRBV4-1 | few | TRBJ1-1
TGTGCCAGCAGCAGTCTTAGCGGGGGGGACTACAATGAGCAGTTCTTC | CASSSLSGGDYNEQFF | TRBD2 | TRBV9 | . | TRBJ2-1
TGCAGTGCTAGGGAGCTAAAGGCGGGGGGGAACTACAATGAGCAGTTCTTC | CSARELKAGGNYNEQFF | TRBD2 | TRBV20-1 | . | TRBJ2-1
TGTGCCAGCAGTTCGGTCTCCTACGAGCAGTACTTC | CASSSVSYEQYF | . | TRBV6-5 | few | TRBJ2-7
TGCAGTGCAACCGGGACAGCCACCGGGGAGCTGTTTTTT | CSATGTATGELFF | TRBD1 | TRBV20-1 | . | TRBJ2-2
TGTGCCAGCAGTTTCGTGGCCGGCTCATTAGAGACCCAGTACTTC | CASSFVAGSLETQYF | . | TRBV28 | . | TRBJ2-5
TGCAGTGCTAGAGATAGAGACAGGGCGATTCCCAATGAGCAGTTCTTC | CSARDRDRAIPNEQFF | TRBD1 | TRBV20-1 | . | TRBJ2-1
TGCAGCGTTGGCGGGGGGGCTGTCGATACGCAGTATTTT | CSVGGGAVDTQYF | TRBD2 | TRBV29-1 | many | TRBJ2-3
TGTGCCAGCAGCTTGAGTGGCGCTGGAAACACCATATATTTT | CASSLSGAGNTIYF | . | TRBV11-2 | few | TRBJ1-3
TGTGCCAGCTCACCAGGGTCTTCGGGGTACACTGAAGCTTTCTTT | CASSPGSSGYTEAFF | . | TRBV18 | . | TRBJ1-1
TGTGCCAGCAGCCCTAGATCCTCTGAGGGGGACAAAAACATTCAGTACTTC | CASSPRSSEGDKNIQYF | . | TRBV7-9 | . | TRBJ2-4
TGTGCCAGCGGACTAGCGGGAGATACCGGGGAGCTGTTTTTT | CASGLAGDTGELFF | TRBD2 | TRBV27 | . | TRBJ2-2
TGCAGCGTTCGAGGACTGCTCGAGGTAGATACGCAGTATTTT | CSVRGLLEVDTQYF | . | TRBV29-1 | . | TRBJ2-3
TGCGCCAGCAGCCAAGTCACCAGCGACGAGCAGTACTTC | CASSQVTSDEQYF | . | TRBV4-1 | once | TRBJ2-7
TGTGCCAGCAGCCCTACTAGCGGGAGTCGCTACGAGCAGTACTTC | CASSPTSGSRYEQYF | TRBD2 | TRBV9 | few | TRBJ2-7
TGCAGCGCGTTGGGACAGAACACTGAAGCTTTCTTT | CSALGQNTEAFF | . | TRBV20-1 | . | TRBJ1-1
TGTACCTGCAGTCAACGTAGTCCTAGCGGGGGAGGAGATACGCAGTATTTT | CTCSQRSPSGGGDTQYF | TRBD2 | TRBV12-3/TRBV12-4 | . | TRBJ2-3
TGTGCCAGCAGTGAATTAGGCCCAGGAAATTCACCCCTCCACTTT | CASSELGPGNSPLHF | . | TRBV2 | few | TRBJ1-6
TGTGCCAGCAGCTTTGGGGGGGCCACCGGGGAGCTGTTTTTT | CASSFGGATGELFF | . | TRBV11-2 | . | TRBJ2-2
TGTGCCAGCAGTGAATCGCTAGCGGGCCCCTACAATGAGCAGTTCTTC | CASSESLAGPYNEQFF | TRBD2 | TRBV2 | . | TRBJ2-1
TGTGCCAGCAGCGTGGGCGTGGGCCTGAGCACCGGGGAGCTGTTTTTT | CASSVGVGLSTGELFF | . | TRBV9 | . | TRBJ2-2
TGTGCCACCGGGAGGAGGAGCTCTGGGGCCAACGTCCTGACTTTC | CATGRRSSGANVLTF | . | TRBV15 | . | TRBJ2-6
TGTGCCAGCAGCTTAGACAGGGGGGGATTTGGGACTGAAGCTTTCTTT | CASSLDRGGFGTEAFF | TRBD1 | TRBV5-8 | few | TRBJ1-1
TGTGCCAGCAGTTTCCGGATAAGATCAAATGAGTATAGCAATCAGCCCCAGCATTTT | CASSFRIRSNEYSNQPQHF | . | TRBV28 | . | TRBJ1-5
TGCAGCGTTTCACCGGAAGCCGACTACTCCTACAATGAGCAGTTCTTC | CSVSPEADYSYNEQFF | . | TRBV29-1 | . | TRBJ2-1
TGTGCCAGCAGTTACATCGGGACAGGGTATGGCTACACCTTC | CASSYIGTGYGYTF | TRBD1 | TRBV6-2/TRBV6-3 | many | TRBJ1-2
TGTGCCAGCAGGGAGCTAGGTCGCTACGAGCAGTACTTC | CASRELGRYEQYF | . | TRBV2 | once | TRBJ2-7
TGTGCCAGCAGCTCAACTTCTAGCACAGATACGCAGTATTTT | CASSSTSSTDTQYF | . | TRBV7-9 | few | TRBJ2-3
TGTGCCTGGAGTCCCCTAACGGGTTACAATGAGCAGTTCTTC | CAWSPLTGYNEQFF | . | TRBV30 | . | TRBJ2-1
TGCGCCAGCAGCCACCCGCCGGGGGGGCTCGCCACTGAAGCTTTCTTT | CASSHPPGGLATEAFF | . | TRBV4-1 | . | TRBJ1-1
TGCGCCAGCAGCACTTATACATCGGACAGCTACACAGATACGCAGTATTTT | CASSTYTSDSYTDTQYF | . | TRBV5-1 | few | TRBJ2-3
TGTGCCAGCAGCTTAGACCTAGTACAGGCGTACTACGAGCAGTACTTC | CASSLDLVQAYYEQYF | . | TRBV7-2 | . | TRBJ2-7
TGCAGCGTTGATGGGCTGGAGAACACTGAAGCTTTCTTT | CSVDGLENTEAFF | . | TRBV29-1 | few | TRBJ1-1
TGTGCCAGCAGCGTAGAAGGGGGCGCGGAAAAACTGTTTTTT | CASSVEGGAEKLFF | TRBD1 | TRBV9 | . | TRBJ1-4
TGCGCCAGCAGCTTGGATGTGTACACTGAAGCTTTCTTT | CASSLDVYTEAFF | . | TRBV5-1 | few | TRBJ1-1
TGTGCCAGCTTTCTCCCCGGAGAGCTGTTTTTT | CASFLPGELFF | . | TRBV25-1 | few | TRBJ2-2